One and the same sample provided the 8 T cell receptor beta chains below, sequenced in a study of PD-1 blockade in classical Hodgkin lymphoma. The method was immunoSEQ multiplex PCR; TCRdb's version includes in-frame clones alone and lacks a portion of them. The top ten hold 16% of the sample, which has about 93,000 clones, roughly 76% seen once. All trial patients relapsed after autologous stem cell transplantation. The source material was peripheral blood mononuclear cells (PBMCs), sampled before the second cycle of nivolumab. These receptors originate from a human donor with classical Hodgkin lymphoma.

The CDR3 DNA follows: TGTGCCAGCAGCAAAAGACAGGGGGCGGACATTCAGTACTTC. Translated, it gives CASSKRQGADIQYF. This chain joins TRBV21-1 and TRBJ2-4; the table's D call, TRBD1, has no DNA check behind it. TRBV21-1 is a pseudogene segment. The CDR3 totals 14 residues.

J is TRBJ2-7 and V is TRBV28; 7 bases fit TRBD2. This CDR3 contains 15 residues. J gave up 4 bases and V 1 base, and 7 bases lay outside the gene matches. Looked up from germline, CDR1 is MDHEN and CDR2 is SYDVKM. This CDR3 is CASSLFRLAGYEQYF. The CDR3 coding sequence is TGTGCCAGCAGTTTATTCCGACTAGCAGGTTACGAGCAGTACTTC.

V usage is TRBV4-1 and J usage is TRBJ2-3; perhaps TRBD1 as D (6 bases). The germline CDR1 and CDR2 sequences are MGHRA and YSYEKL. The V end was cut by 5 bases, the J end by 2 bases, with 17 bases between. The length of the CDR3 is 16 residues. DNA of the CDR3: TGCGCCAGCAGCTCACCTCCCGACAGGAACACAGATACGCAGTATTTT. It translates to CASSSPPDRNTDTQYF.

This clone was observed a single time. V gene TRBV11-3 combines with J gene TRBJ1-1; perhaps TRBD1 as D (5 bases). V lost 1 base and J 0 bases, leaving 9 bases between the germline ends. Germline loops: CDR1 SGHNT, CDR2 YENEEA. The CDR3 is made up of 15 amino acids. The chain's CDR3 is CASSLAGPMNTEAFF. The CDR3 coding sequence is TGTGCCAGCAGCTTAGCGGGGCCGATGAACACTGAAGCTTTCTTT.

V gene TRBV2 combines with J gene TRBJ1-5; 7 bases fit TRBD1. From germline, CDR1 is SNHLY and CDR2 FYNNEI. V dropped 6 bases and J dropped 1; count of bases not matched to a gene: 0. The CDR3 contains 13 residues. For the CDR3, the DNA is TGTGCCAGCAGGGGACAGAGCAATCAGCCCCAGCATTTT. The encoded protein is CASRGQSNQPQHF.

The table lists this clone with a count of one. The chain has TRBV10-2 and TRBJ1-4; D uncertain. The CDR3 is 16 amino acids. V lost 3 bases and J lost 0, with 11 bases in between. Germline-derived CDR1 and CDR2 are WSHSY and SAAADI. The CDR3 bases are TGCGCCAGCAGTGAATGGTTTGGTGCAACTAATGAAAAACTGTTTTTT. Amino acids: CASSEWFGATNEKLFF.

The rearrangement joins TRBV5-1 to TRBJ2-5; D perhaps matches TRBD1 (6 bases). The CDR3 extends over 13 amino acids. V was shortened by 0 bases and J by 3 bases, with 6 bases between the two germline ends. Germline CDR1 reads SGHRS; CDR2 reads YFSETQ. The CDR3 is CASSLGTEETQYF. CDR3 bases: TGCGCCAGCAGCTTGGGGACAGAAGAGACCCAGTACTTC.

V is TRBV6-6 and J is TRBJ1-3; no clear D. This CDR3 spans 13 amino acids. V was cut by 3 bases and J by 9 bases, with 12 bases left in between. From germline, CDR1 is MNHNY and CDR2 SVGAGI (reference sequence). The CDR3 region has the DNA TGTGCCAGCAGTTATTCGACTGGTGGCACCATATATTTT. Amino acids: CASSYSTGGTIYF.